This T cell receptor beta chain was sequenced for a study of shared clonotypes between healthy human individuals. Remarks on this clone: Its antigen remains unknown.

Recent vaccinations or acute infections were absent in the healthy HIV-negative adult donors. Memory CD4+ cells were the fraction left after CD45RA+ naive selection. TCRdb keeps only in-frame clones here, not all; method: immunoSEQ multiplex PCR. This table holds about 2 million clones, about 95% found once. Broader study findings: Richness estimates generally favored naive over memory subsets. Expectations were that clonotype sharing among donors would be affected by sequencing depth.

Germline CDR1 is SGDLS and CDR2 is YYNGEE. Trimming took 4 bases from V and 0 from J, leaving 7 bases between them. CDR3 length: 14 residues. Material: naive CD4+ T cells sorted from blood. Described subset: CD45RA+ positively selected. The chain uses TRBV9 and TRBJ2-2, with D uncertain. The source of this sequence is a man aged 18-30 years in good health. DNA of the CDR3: TGTGCCAGCAGCCCCCCCACGAACACCGGGGAGCTGTTTTTT. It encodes CASSPPTNTGELFF.